The 26 T cell receptor beta chains below all came from one sample that was sequenced in a study of regulatory T cells in long-lasting Graves disease. To make TCR beta libraries, researchers used iRepertoire HTBI primers and Arm-PCR of CDR3 regions. MiXCR, applied by TCRdb to the multiplex PCR reads, yields one record per CDR3 protein. The data contain 450,000 to 600,000 distinct CDR3 sequences, 15% to 20% of them seen just once; the ten biggest clones take up 12%. The time point: newly diagnosed GD, antithyroid drugs for less than 3 months. There was RNA extracted from PBMCs, and the TCR library was made from it. The same specimen was also included in a second study, on T cells in Graves' hyperthyroidism and ophthalmopathy.

The specimen comprised peripheral blood mononuclear cells (PBMCs), sampled at new diagnosis, from a patient treated with antithyroid drugs. These receptors originate from a man in his forties or fifties with Graves disease.

This clonotype has ten or more counts. The chain combines TRBV6-1 with TRBJ1-1, with D unclear. V was clipped by 4 bases and J by 2 bases, with 8 bases between them. Looked up from germline, CDR1 is MNHNS and CDR2 is SASEGT. The CDR3 spans 13 residues. CDR3 loop: CASSGHGNTEAFF. DNA for the CDR3: TGTGCCAGCAGTGGCCACGGAAACACTGAAGCTTTCTTT.

This clonotype was seen a handful of times. V usage is TRBV15 and J usage is TRBJ1-5; no definite D call. V was trimmed by 0 bases and J by 7 bases, leaving 10 bases between them. The CDR3 loop spans 14 amino acids. Germline V gene sequence: CDR1 LNHNV, CDR2 YYDKDF (reference sequence). CDR3: CATSRDGVEQPQHF. In nucleotides, the CDR3 is TGTGCCACCAGCAGAGATGGGGTGGAACAGCCCCAGCATTTT.

The chain couples TRBV10-3 to TRBJ2-2; 11 nucleotides align to TRBD2. V was clipped by 6 bases and J by 3 bases; unmatched bases: 3. The length of the CDR3 is 15 residues. The germline V gene encodes CDR1 ENHRY and CDR2 SYGVKD. CDR3 sequence: CAISLAGGDTGELFF. For the CDR3, the DNA is TGTGCCATCAGCCTAGCGGGAGGAGACACCGGGGAGCTGTTTTTT.

This clonotype occurred many times. The rearrangement joins TRBV20-1 to TRBJ2-7; TRBD2 matches at 9 bases. The CDR3 contains 14 residues. The ends lost 6 bases at V and 5 bases at J; junction bases unmatched: 11. Germline CDR1 is DFQATT and CDR2 is SNEGSKA (reference sequence). The CDR3 DNA reads TGCAGTGCCAGAACTATAGCGGGAGCCAACGAGCAGTACTTC. Translation gives CSARTIAGANEQYF.

This clonotype was detected only a few times. The rearrangement uses TRBV10-2 and TRBJ1-1; 9 nucleotides match TRBD1. Germline CDR1 is WSHSY and CDR2 is SAAADI. Losses at the gene ends were 2 bases for V and 4 bases for J; bases not matched to a gene: 5. CDR3 length: 15 residues. CDR3 in amino acids: CASSEPDRGSTEAFF. CDR3 bases: TGCGCCAGCAGTGAGCCTGACAGGGGGAGCACTGAAGCTTTCTTT.

This clonotype has a count of ten or more. This rearrangement joins TRBV30 to TRBJ1-1, with D hard to call. Germline CDR1 GTSNPN, CDR2 SVGIG (reference sequence). The CDR3 is 14 residues long. Trimming pared 0 bases from V and 3 bases from J, leaving 11 bases between. This CDR3 reads CAWSVVGKDTEAFF. The DNA for the CDR3 is TGTGCCTGGAGTGTAGTTGGGAAAGACACTGAAGCTTTCTTT.

This clonotype has only a few counts. The V gene is TRBV6-5, the J gene TRBJ2-7, with D hard to call. CDR1 is MNHEY and CDR2 is SVGAGI in the germline V gene. CDR3 length equals 15 residues. The V end was cut by 3 bases, the J end by 0 bases, with 12 bases between. In nucleotides, the CDR3 is TGTGCCAGCAGTTATGGCGGTTCGAGCTCCTACGAGCAGTACTTC. This codes for CASSYGGSSSYEQYF.

The chain links TRBV12-5 to TRBJ2-5; D call uncertain. Germline CDR1 is LGHNT and CDR2 is FRNRAP. The length of the CDR3 is 14 residues. V lost 6 bases and J lost 2, with 13 bases in between. CDR3 DNA: TGTGCTAGTGGCCTGGGTGGGGAACAAGAGACCCAGTACTTC. This gives the protein CASGLGGEQETQYF.

V and J are TRBV27 and TRBJ2-1; a possible D gene is TRBD2 (5 bases). Germline loops: CDR1 MNHEY, CDR2 SMNVEV (reference sequence). Between the trimmed V and J ends, which lost 2 bases and 5 bases, there was a span of 10 bases. There are 14 residues in the CDR3. The DNA of the CDR3 is TGTGCCAGCAGTTTAGTCGGGAAACACAATGAGCAGTTCTTC. Translated, it gives CASSLVGKHNEQFF.

This clonotype was counted many times. The J gene is TRBJ2-7, the V gene TRBV7-9, with TRBD2 matching over 7 bases. With V trimmed by 0 bases and J by 0 bases, 5 bases remained unmatched. This CDR3 spans 16 amino acids. In germline, CDR1 is SEHNR, CDR2 FQNEAQ (reference sequence). The CDR3, as DNA: TGTGCCAGCAGCTTAGCGCGGGAGAAACCCTCCTACGAGCAGTACTTC. Its translation is CASSLAREKPSYEQYF. The full variable domain, with the rest looked up from reference TRBV7-9 and TRBJ2-7, is DTGVSQNPRHKITKRGQNVTFRCDPISEHNRLYWYRQTLGQGPEFLTYFQNEAQLEKSRLLSDRFSAERPKGSFSTLEIQRTEQGDSAMYLCASSLAREKPSYEQYFGPGTRLTVT.

Points on this clonotype: A much larger clone lies one base from this, so it may be a read error. The chain joins TRBV2 to TRBJ1-2, with a weak D call TRBD1 (5 bases). This CDR3 comprises 13 residues. Trimming shortened V by 7 bases and J by 7 bases, and 16 bases separated the two germline ends. From germline, CDR1 is SNHLY and CDR2 FYNNEI. The DNA of the CDR3 is TGTGCCAGCACCCGGGACGGGGGAAGTGGCTACACCTTC. It is translated as CASTRDGGSGYTF.

This clonotype was detected ten times or more. Its ends do not fully match the called genes, so a read error is possible. The genes are TRBV28 and TRBJ2-2; D gene ambiguous. The CDR3 covers 12 residues. Germline loops: CDR1 MDHEN, CDR2 SYDVKM. CDR3 nucleotides: TGTGCCAGCAGTATCAACATCGGGGAGCTGTTTTTT. Protein: CASSINIGELFF.

For this clonotype: One base away lies a much larger clone, so this may be a sequencing read error. Since no conserved phenylalanine or tryptophan closes the CDR3, a read error is the likely cause. The V gene is TRBV5-1, the J gene TRBJ2-1; possibly TRBD1 for D (6 bases). The J call could be wrong; TRBJ2-7 is a better fit for the DNA end. The CDR3 is 14 amino acids. Germline lookup yields CDR1 SGHRS and CDR2 YFSETQ. The CDR3 loop reads CASSLDRVASEQYS. Here the CDR3 DNA reads TGCGCCAGCAGCTTGGACAGGGTCGCCTCCGAGCAGTACTCC.

This clonotype was recorded only once. The chain couples TRBV2 to TRBJ1-5, with a possible D match to TRBD1 (5 bases). CDR1 and CDR2 from the germline V gene are SNHLY and FYNNEI. The CDR3 length is 19 residues. Trimming removed 1 base from V and 1 base from J, with 20 bases in between. CDR3 loop: CASSEGRQGDLLSNQPQHF. The CDR3 DNA is TGTGCCAGCAGTGAAGGGAGGCAGGGCGATCTGCTAAGCAATCAGCCCCAGCATTTT.

This clonotype showed up many times. The CDR3 loop reads CATSDLQGGLTNTGELFF. Here the CDR3 DNA reads TGTGCCACCAGTGATTTGCAAGGCGGATTAACGAACACCGGGGAGCTGTTTTTT. The rearrangement joins TRBV24-1 to TRBJ2-2; D unclear. V was cut by 0 bases and J by 0 bases, with 13 bases left in between. This CDR3 comprises 18 residues. Germline CDR1 and CDR2: KGHDR and SFDVKD.

To note about this clonotype: A read error may explain this, as a much larger clone is one base away. The V call is TRBV5-5, the J call TRBJ1-1; D might be TRBD1 (6 bases). Germline V lookup: CDR1 SGHKS, CDR2 YYEKEE (reference sequence). The ends were cut back, 4 bases at V and 6 bases at J, with 19 bases in the middle. There are 15 residues in the CDR3. CDR3 nucleotides: TGTGCCAGCAGCCCCTCCATAGGGGGTGAGGCTGAAGCTTTCTTT. Translating gives CASSPSIGGEAEAFF.

This clonotype was observed many times. The V and J genes are TRBV19 and TRBJ2-3, with 15 nucleotides matching TRBD2. V was pared by 7 bases and J by 6 bases, with 8 bases of the junction left unmatched. The CDR3 is 16 residues long. Per the germline V gene, CDR1 is LNHDA and CDR2 is SQIVND (reference sequence). CDR3 DNA: TGTGCCAGTAAAGAGGGGACTAGCGGGAGGCCCGATACGCAGTATTTT. It yields the protein CASKEGTSGRPDTQYF.

This clonotype was seen repeatedly, ten times or more. The V gene is TRBV3-1, the J gene TRBJ2-1, with 9 bases aligning to TRBD2. This CDR3 comprises 17 residues. The ends lost 0 bases at V and 8 bases at J; junction bases unmatched: 11. CDR1 and CDR2 (germline): LGHDT, YNNKEL (reference sequence). The CDR3 spells CASSQELKLAGRDEQFF. The DNA for the CDR3 is TGTGCCAGCAGCCAAGAATTAAAGCTAGCGGGAAGGGATGAGCAGTTCTTC.

This clonotype appeared many times. The chain has TRBV2 and TRBJ2-7, with D possibly being TRBD2 (5 bases). Germline lookup yields CDR1 SNHLY and CDR2 FYNNEI. The CDR3 has 13 amino acids. V was clipped by 9 bases and J by 0 bases, with 12 bases between them. For the CDR3, the DNA is TGTGCCAGTGAAGGGAGCACCTCCTACGAGCAGTACTTC. Translating it yields CASEGSTSYEQYF.

This clonotype has a count of ten or more. The V gene is TRBV3-1, the J gene TRBJ2-3; D unclear. The V and J ends lost 0 bases and 7 bases respectively, with 14 bases between them. This CDR3 contains 15 residues. Germline lookup yields CDR1 LGHDT and CDR2 YNNKEL (reference sequence). The CDR3 coding sequence is TGTGCCAGCAGCCAAGATCTTGGGGAAATGAATACGCAGTATTTT. Protein: CASSQDLGEMNTQYF.

This clonotype was recorded a few times. The J gene is TRBJ1-1, the V gene TRBV3-1, with D possibly TRBD1 on 6 matching bases. V lost 2 bases, J lost 3 bases, and 13 bases lay in between. Germline CDR1 LGHDT, CDR2 YNNKEL (reference sequence). The CDR3 spans 15 residues. The CDR3: CASSQLGGADTEAFF. CDR3 DNA sequence: TGTGCCAGCAGCCAATTGGGGGGCGCAGACACTGAAGCTTTCTTT.

In this sample, this clonotype turned up many times. This sequence joins TRBV5-6 and TRBJ1-5, with D perhaps matching TRBD1 (6 bases). Trimming removed 4 bases from V and 4 bases from J, with 9 bases in between. This CDR3 has 13 residues. Germline values: CDR1 SGHDT, CDR2 YYEEEE. CDR3 coding DNA: TGTGCCAGCAGCACAAGGGGGAATCAGCCCCAGCATTTT. It translates to CASSTRGNQPQHF.

At least ten counts were recorded for this clonotype. The rearrangement uses TRBV7-3 and TRBJ2-1; D is uncertain. The length of the CDR3 is 13 residues. Germline V lookup: CDR1 SGHTA, CDR2 FQGTGA. The V and J ends lost 5 bases and 4 bases respectively, with 9 bases between them. CDR3 DNA: TGTGCCAGCAGCACTATGAATTACAATGAGCAGTTCTTC. This translates into CASSTMNYNEQFF. Full variable domain (rest looked up from reference TRBV7-3 and TRBJ2-1): GAGVSQTPSNKVTEKGKYVELRCDPISGHTALYWYRQSLGQGPEFLIYFQGTGAADDSGLPNDRFFAVRPEGSVSTLKIQRTERGDSAVYLCASSTMNYNEQFFGPGTRLTVL.

This chain uses TRBV4-1 with TRBJ2-1; 10 nucleotides match TRBD1. V was pared by 1 base and J by 9 bases, with 12 bases of the junction left unmatched. Germline V lookup: CDR1 MGHRA, CDR2 YSYEKL. The CDR3 is made up of 17 amino acids. CDR3 DNA: TGCGCCAGCAGCCAAGGGCCTTACGGGACAGGGGATAGTGAGCAGTTCTTC. Translation gives CASSQGPYGTGDSEQFF.

This clonotype was recorded at least ten times. J is TRBJ2-5 and V is TRBV5-6; unclear D gene. The CDR3 has 13 residues. Trimming took 0 bases from V and 4 from J, leaving 7 bases between them. Per the germline V gene, CDR1 is SGHDT and CDR2 is YYEEEE. CDR3 in amino acids: CASSLGLSETQYF. The DNA of the CDR3 is TGTGCCAGCAGCTTGGGTTTATCAGAGACCCAGTACTTC.

The table lists this clonotype with many counts. The chain joins TRBV5-1 to TRBJ2-1; 7 positions match TRBD2. The CDR3 contains 15 residues. Germline CDR1 reads SGHRS; CDR2 reads YFSETQ. With V trimmed by 1 base and J by 2 bases, 3 bases remained unmatched. The DNA of the CDR3 is TGCGCCAGCAGCTTGCGGGGAGGGCCCTACAATGAGCAGTTCTTC. As protein: CASSLRGGPYNEQFF.